Following are 23 T cell receptor beta chains from one sample sequenced in a study of blood T cell repertoires in COVID-19 (dated by TCRdb to about 2020). Library preparation was by the immunoSEQ multiplex PCR assay. TCRdb holds this immuneACCESS table with in-frame rearrangements only. Some clones are missing; in checked studies, unresolved V genes explain under half, and the rest has no known cause. The sample profile shows fewer than 150,000 clones; 60% to 80% of them were found once. Approximately 11% of the sample rests with the top ten. Sequenced material: peripheral blood. These TCRs come from a man aged 55 to 69 who had recovered from COVID-19.

This clone was seen once. CDR3 sequence reads: CASSAWGTANEKLFF. The CDR3 DNA follows: TGTGCCAGCAGTGCGTGGGGGACAGCTAATGAAAAACTGTTTTTT. This chain links TRBV27 with TRBJ1-4, with TRBD1 identical over 7 bases. The trim removed 5 bases at V and 3 bases at J, leaving 6 bases unmatched. The germline gives CDR1 MNHEY, CDR2 SMNVEV (reference sequence). This CDR3 has 15 residues.

A few counts support this clone. V and J are TRBV27 and TRBJ2-2, with TRBD1 identical over 7 bases. V was pared by 7 bases and J by 1 base, with 6 bases of the junction left unmatched. Germline V gives CDR1 MNHEY, CDR2 SMNVEV (reference sequence). The CDR3 sequence is 15 residues long. The CDR3, as DNA: TGTGCCAGCAAAAGGACAGGTCTGAACACCGGGGAGCTGTTTTTT. This sequence encodes CASKRTGLNTGELFF.

The J gene is TRBJ1-6, the V gene TRBV3-1 (or the pseudogene TRBV3-2); 7 bases align to TRBD1. V lost 4 bases, J lost 5 bases, and 5 bases stayed unmatched. Germline V gene lookup returns CDR1 LGHDT and CDR2 YNNKEL (reference sequence). This CDR3 region has 15 residues. The CDR3 loop is CASSRSGTDNSPLHF. The CDR3 bases are TGTGCCAGCAGCCGGTCCGGGACAGATAATTCACCCCTCCACTTT.

This sequence joins TRBV28 and TRBJ1-4, with unresolved D. Germline V gives CDR1 MDHEN, CDR2 SYDVKM. V was clipped by 6 bases and J by 2 bases, with 10 bases between them. This CDR3 spans 14 amino acids. CDR3 loop: CASRSSYTNEKLFF. DNA for the CDR3: TGTGCCAGCAGGTCCAGTTACACTAATGAAAAACTGTTTTTT.

The J gene is TRBJ2-1, the V gene TRBV24-1; 9 positions match TRBD2. V lost 3 bases, J lost 12 bases, and 5 bases stayed unmatched. The CDR3 consists of 13 residues. CDR1 KGHDR and CDR2 SFDVKD come from the germline V gene. The CDR3 is CATSDAELAGQFF. The CDR3 nucleotides are TGTGCCACCAGTGATGCCGAACTAGCGGGGCAGTTCTTC.

This chain links TRBV28 with TRBJ2-5; no definite D call. The CDR3 is made up of 15 amino acids. V was pared by 3 bases and J by 0 bases, with 11 bases between. The V gene's germline CDR1 is MDHEN and CDR2 SYDVKM. The CDR3 region is CASSFPGLHQETQYF. CDR3 in DNA: TGTGCCAGCAGTTTCCCAGGCCTCCACCAAGAGACCCAGTACTTC.

The chain carries TRBV28 and TRBJ1-2; D perhaps matches TRBD1 (5 bases). The germline gives CDR1 MDHEN, CDR2 SYDVKM. Trimming stripped 9 bases from V and 2 bases from J, with 16 bases between. The CDR3 is 14 amino acids. CDR3 in DNA: TGTGCCAGTTCCCAGGGAATCGCCAACTATGGCTACACCTTC. As protein: CASSQGIANYGYTF.

This chain connects TRBV6-1 to TRBJ1-2; D gene ambiguous. This CDR3 has 16 amino acids. Germline CDR1 MNHNS, CDR2 SASEGT. With 0 bases removed from V and 3 bases from J, the gap between germline ends came to 14 bases. CDR3: CASSEARGSRHYGYTF. In nucleotides, the CDR3 is TGTGCCAGCAGTGAAGCTAGAGGTAGTAGGCACTATGGCTACACCTTC.

This chain links TRBV7-2 with TRBJ1-6; a possible D gene is TRBD1 (6 bases). Germline-derived CDR1 and CDR2 are SGHTA and FQGNSA. Trimming left V 5 bases short and J 4 bases short, with 15 bases between. This CDR3 contains 16 residues. CDR3 amino acids: CASSQTGIPYNSPLHF. The CDR3 coding sequence is TGTGCCAGCAGCCAAACAGGGATCCCGTATAATTCACCCCTCCACTTT.

The rearrangement joins TRBV18 to TRBJ1-1; perhaps TRBD1 as D (5 bases). Trimming removed 3 bases at V and 1 base at J, with 12 bases between. This CDR3 is 15 amino acids long. Germline lookup yields CDR1 KGHSH and CDR2 LQKENI. CDR3 protein: CASSPRGGRNTEAFF. CDR3 nucleotide sequence: TGTGCCAGCTCACCCCGGGGGGGGAGGAACACTGAAGCTTTCTTT.

This rearrangement joins TRBV3-1 (or the pseudogene TRBV3-2) to TRBJ2-7; possibly TRBD2 for D (5 bases). The germline CDR1 and CDR2 sequences are LGHDT and YNNKEL (reference sequence). Trimming pared 4 bases from V and 2 bases from J, leaving 12 bases between. The CDR3 runs 14 residues. The CDR3 nucleotides read TGTGCCAGCAGCCCGTTGGGAGAGGCCTACGAGCAGTACTTC. Its protein is CASSPLGEAYEQYF.

This sequence joins TRBV19 and TRBJ1-4; TRBD1 aligns across 9 bases. CDR1 is LNHDA, CDR2 SQIVND, per germline (reference sequence). This CDR3 has 16 residues. V dropped 3 bases and J dropped 5; count of bases not matched to a gene: 7. The DNA of the CDR3 is TGTGCCAGTAGTATTCATCAAGGACAGGGGAATGAAAAACTGTTTTTT. Amino acids: CASSIHQGQGNEKLFF.

J is TRBJ1-5 and V is TRBV5-1; unclear D gene. Trimming took 3 bases from V and 3 from J, leaving 13 bases between them. There are 15 residues in the CDR3. Per germline, CDR1 SGHRS and CDR2 YFSETQ. CDR3 bases: TGCGCCAGCAGCTCGGGGTCCTTATCCAATCAGCCCCAGCATTTT. Encoded protein: CASSSGSLSNQPQHF.

The chain uses TRBV4-1 and TRBJ2-5; TRBD2 is a possible D gene (6 bases). Germline V gene lookup returns CDR1 MGHRA and CDR2 YSYEKL. The CDR3 runs to 15 residues. V lost 5 bases to trimming and J lost 5 bases, with 18 bases between them. CDR3 in DNA: TGCGCCAGCAGCACCAACCCCCCCGGAGGGGAGACCCAGTACTTC. Its translation: CASSTNPPGGETQYF.

The genes are TRBV11-2 and TRBJ2-3; TRBD2 is a possible D gene (6 bases). CDR3 length equals 14 residues. Deletions cut 2 bases from V and 1 base from J, with 7 bases between. Looked up from germline, CDR1 is SGHAT and CDR2 is FQNNGV. Written as DNA, the CDR3 is TGTGCCAGCAGCTTATCGGGGGGCACAGATACGCAGTATTTT. Translated, it gives CASSLSGGTDTQYF.

The chain is built from TRBV7-6 and TRBJ1-2; the match to TRBD1 covers 7 bases. V shed 4 bases and J 4 bases; nucleotides not matched to a gene: 9. CDR3 length: 15 amino acids. Germline V gene data show CDR1 as SGHVS and CDR2 as FNYEAQ. The CDR3 sequence is CASSSSTGNIYGYTF. Here the CDR3 DNA reads TGTGCCAGCAGCTCATCGACAGGGAATATCTATGGCTACACCTTC.

The sample holds a few counts of this clone. The chain joins TRBV6-2 or TRBV6-3 to TRBJ2-1; D unclear. V was pared by 5 bases and J by 0 bases, with 20 bases between. CDR3 length: 18 residues. Germline lookup yields CDR1 MNHEY and CDR2 SVGEGT. Written as DNA, the CDR3 is TGTGCCAGCAGTACCCGACTGATCTCGAGTAGCTCCTACAATGAGCAGTTCTTC. Protein: CASSTRLISSSSYNEQFF.

This clone was seen only once. The chain employs TRBV7-9 and TRBJ1-1; no clear D. The germline gives CDR1 SEHNR, CDR2 FQNEAQ (reference sequence). CDR3 length: 12 amino acids. Trimming took 10 bases from V and 0 from J, leaving 9 bases between them. The CDR3 spells CATYYMNTEAFF. The CDR3 DNA follows: TGTGCCACCTACTACATGAACACTGAAGCTTTCTTT.

The chain uses TRBV7-9 and TRBJ1-3; no definite D call. Germline V CDR1 and CDR2: SEHNR, FQNEAQ (reference sequence). V was clipped by 4 bases and J by 1 base, with 17 bases between them. This CDR3 comprises 17 residues. The CDR3 loop reads CASSSPPRFSSGNTIYF. The DNA of the CDR3 is TGTGCCAGCAGCTCGCCCCCCCGGTTCTCGTCTGGAAACACCATATATTTT.

The chain carries TRBV7-6 and TRBJ2-2; D remains unclear. The CDR3 is made up of 16 amino acids. V was clipped by 5 bases and J by 0 bases, with 13 bases between them. CDR1 is SGHVS and CDR2 is FNYEAQ in the germline V gene. CDR3 protein: CASSPRVSTNTGELFF. The CDR3 DNA follows: TGTGCCAGCAGCCCCCGGGTCTCAACGAACACCGGGGAGCTGTTTTTT.

The chain uses TRBV5-5 and TRBJ1-5; D is possibly TRBD1 (6 bases). Trimming took 4 bases from V and 0 from J, leaving 14 bases between them. Germline loops: CDR1 SGHKS, CDR2 YYEKEE (reference sequence). This CDR3 contains 16 residues. The CDR3 region has the DNA TGTGCCAGCAGCCCGTCCGGGACATATAGCAATCAGCCCCAGCATTTT. This codes for CASSPSGTYSNQPQHF. The full variable domain, rest sourced from reference TRBV5-5 and TRBJ1-5, is DAGVTQSPTHLIKTRGQQVTLRCSPISGHKSVSWYQQVLGQGPQFIFQYYEKEERGRGNFPDRFSARQFPNYSSELNVNALLLGDSALYLCASSPSGTYSNQPQHFGDGTRLSIL.

The chain employs TRBV5-1 and TRBJ1-6; no clear D. Trimming took 0 bases from V and 8 from J, leaving 9 bases between them. Germline CDR1 is SGHRS and CDR2 is YFSETQ. CDR3 length equals 14 residues. CDR3 DNA sequence: TGCGCCAGCAGCTTGGCCTTCGTCGATTCACCCCTCCACTTT. Residues: CASSLAFVDSPLHF.

The chain carries TRBV5-6 and TRBJ2-1; 11 positions match TRBD2. The CDR3 sequence is 15 residues long. Germline CDR1 and CDR2: SGHDT and YYEEEE. J was trimmed by 5 bases and V by 3 bases; bases with no gene match: 4. CDR3 protein: CASSSTSGVDNEQFF. DNA of the CDR3: TGTGCCAGCAGCTCGACTAGCGGGGTAGACAATGAGCAGTTCTTC.